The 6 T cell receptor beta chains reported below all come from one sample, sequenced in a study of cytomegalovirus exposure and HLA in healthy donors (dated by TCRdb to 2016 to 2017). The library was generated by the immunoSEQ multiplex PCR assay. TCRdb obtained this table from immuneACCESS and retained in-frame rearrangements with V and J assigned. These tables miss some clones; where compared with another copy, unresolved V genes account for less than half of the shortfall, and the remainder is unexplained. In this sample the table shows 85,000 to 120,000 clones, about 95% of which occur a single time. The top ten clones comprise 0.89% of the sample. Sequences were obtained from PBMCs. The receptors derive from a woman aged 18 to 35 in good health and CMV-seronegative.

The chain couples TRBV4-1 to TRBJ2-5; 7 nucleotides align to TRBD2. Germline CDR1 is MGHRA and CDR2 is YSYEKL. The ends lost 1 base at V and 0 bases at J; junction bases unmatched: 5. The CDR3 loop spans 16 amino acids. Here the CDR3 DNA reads TGCGCCAGCAGCCAAGGGGGGGGAATAAACCAAGAGACCCAGTACTTC. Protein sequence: CASSQGGGINQETQYF.

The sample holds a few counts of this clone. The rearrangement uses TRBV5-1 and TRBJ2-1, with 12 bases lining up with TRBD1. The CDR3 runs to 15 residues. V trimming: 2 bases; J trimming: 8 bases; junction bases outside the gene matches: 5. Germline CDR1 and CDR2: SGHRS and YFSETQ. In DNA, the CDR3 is TGCGCCAGCAGCTTCCGGGACAGGGGGCTGGATGAGCAGTTCTTC. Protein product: CASSFRDRGLDEQFF.

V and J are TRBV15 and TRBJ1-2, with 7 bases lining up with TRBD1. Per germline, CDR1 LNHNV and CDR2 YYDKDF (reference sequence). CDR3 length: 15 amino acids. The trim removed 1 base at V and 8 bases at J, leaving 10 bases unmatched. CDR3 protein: CATSRAGTALEGYTF. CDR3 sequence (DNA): TGTGCCACCAGCAGAGCCGGGACAGCTTTGGAGGGCTACACCTTC.

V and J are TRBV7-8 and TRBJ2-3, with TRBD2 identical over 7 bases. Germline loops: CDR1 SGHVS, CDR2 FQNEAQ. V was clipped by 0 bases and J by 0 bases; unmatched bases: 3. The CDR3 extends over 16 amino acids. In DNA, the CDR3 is TGTGCCAGCAGCTTAGCGCGGGGGACTAGCACAGATACGCAGTATTTT. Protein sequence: CASSLARGTSTDTQYF. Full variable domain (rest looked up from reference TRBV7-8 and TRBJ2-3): GAGVSQSPRYKVAKRGQDVALRCDPISGHVSLFWYQQALGQGPEFLTYFQNEAQLDKSGLPSDRFFAERPEGSVSTLKIQRTQQEDSAVYLCASSLARGTSTDTQYFGPGTRLTVL.

The CDR3, as DNA: TGTGCAAGTCGATGTAGCGGGACTAGCACAGATACGCAGTATTTT. Encoded protein: CASRCSGTSTDTQYF. The chain combines TRBV12-2 with TRBJ2-3; the listed D gene, TRBD2, was not tested against the DNA. TRBV12-2 is designated a pseudogene. This CDR3 spans 15 amino acids.

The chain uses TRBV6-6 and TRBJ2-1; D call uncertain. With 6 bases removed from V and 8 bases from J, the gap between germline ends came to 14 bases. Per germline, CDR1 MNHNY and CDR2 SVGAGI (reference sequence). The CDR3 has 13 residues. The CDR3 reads CASSPTYSHEQFF. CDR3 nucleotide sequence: TGTGCCAGCAGCCCCACCTATTCCCATGAGCAGTTCTTC.